These T cell receptor beta chains were read from a single sample in a study of T cell repertoires in cytomegalovirus infection. TCRdb used MiXCR to reprocess the reads, holding one entry per CDR3 protein. The sample shows hundreds of thousands of distinct CDR3 sequences, approximately 24% of them seen only once. The sample was CD8+ T cells from PBMCs. Source of these receptors: a human donor in good health (CMV status not recorded). Some clones in this sample may be carry-over from other donors' samples. CDR3s include the opening cysteine and the closing phenylalanine or tryptophan. The order of the fields is D gene, V gene, J gene, clone size, CDR3 DNA, CDR3 protein. A D gene is named only where the DNA matches it firmly. Clone size appears in some rows only: once, few, many, or a class for an expanded clone.

TRBD2,TRBV10-3,TRBJ2-1,many,TGTGCCATCAGCGTTAATCCCGGGACTAGCGGGGGGGCTTTCTACAATGAGCAGTTCTTC,CAISVNPGTSGGAFYNEQFF
.,TRBV19,TRBJ2-1,once,TGTGCCAGTAGTATCTTGCATAGGAGCTCCTACAATGAGCAGTTCTTC,CASSILHRSSYNEQFF
.,TRBV6-6,TRBJ2-1,many,TGTGCCAGCAGTTACTCAAACGGAGGGAGTGAGCAGTTCTTC,CASSYSNGGSEQFF
TRBD1,TRBV29-1,TRBJ2-3,.,TGCAGCGTTACAGGGGTCCCCACAGATACGCAGTATTTT,CSVTGVPTDTQYF
TRBD1,TRBV2,TRBJ1-5,.,TGTGCCAGCAGGTCCCGGGACAGGGCCGATCAGCCCCAGCATTTT,CASRSRDRADQPQHF
TRBD1,TRBV28,TRBJ2-5,.,TGTGCCAGCAGTACCCTGGGACAGGATGTGACAGAGACCCAGTACTTC,CASSTLGQDVTETQYF
.,TRBV6-2/TRBV6-3,TRBJ2-1,.,TGTGCCAGCAGTTGGATCGGGGGCGATGAGCAGTTCTTC,CASSWIGGDEQFF
.,TRBV12-3/TRBV12-4,TRBJ2-1,many,TGTGCCAGCAGTCTAAGCGGGTTCTACAATGAGCAGTTCTTC,CASSLSGFYNEQFF
.,TRBV7-9,TRBJ1-3,once,TGTGCCAGCAGAGCCTTCGAGTTTTCTGGAAACACCATATATTTT,CASRAFEFSGNTIYF
.,TRBV20-1,TRBJ2-3,few,TGCAGTGCTAGAGACTATCGTATCACGCAGTATTTT,CSARDYRITQYF
.,TRBV10-3,TRBJ1-3,.,TGTGCCATCAGAGACCAGGGACGAGCAGGAAACACCATATATTTT,CAIRDQGRAGNTIYF
TRBD1,TRBV7-9,TRBJ1-2,many,TGTGCCAGCAGCTTAGCTCCGCGGCAGACAGGGAACTATGGCTACACCTTC,CASSLAPRQTGNYGYTF
.,TRBV18,TRBJ2-5,.,TGTGCCAGCTCACCGGGAAGTAGCTTGTACCAAGAGACCCAGTACTTC,CASSPGSSLYQETQYF
.,TRBV6-2/TRBV6-3,TRBJ2-5,few,TGTGCCAGCAGTTATCTGTCAGGGGCTGGAGAGACCCAGTACTTC,CASSYLSGAGETQYF
.,TRBV7-9,TRBJ2-3,.,TGTGCCAGCAGCTTAACGAAGGATACGCAGTATTTT,CASSLTKDTQYF
TRBD1,TRBV27,TRBJ1-4,many,TGTGCCAGCAGTTTATCGAAGACAGGGGATGAAAAACTGTTTTTT,CASSLSKTGDEKLFF
.,TRBV7-6,TRBJ2-1,many,TGTGCCAGCAGGAACAGACAAAACAATGAGCAGTTCTTC,CASRNRQNNEQFF
.,TRBV12-3/TRBV12-4,TRBJ2-1,many,TGTGCCAGCAGTGGGTGGGAAGGATTCTACAATGAGCAGTTCTTC,CASSGWEGFYNEQFF
TRBD1,TRBV12-3/TRBV12-4,TRBJ2-7,.,TGTGCCAACAGTCCCCGGGACAGGGGTGGGGAGCAGTACTTC,CANSPRDRGGEQYF
.,TRBV20-1,TRBJ2-1,.,TGCAGTGCTAGAGACCAGGCCCTGAGCAATGAGCAGTTCTTC,CSARDQALSNEQFF
.,TRBV7-8,TRBJ1-3,many,TGTGCCAGCAGCTTAGTGTCCGATCCTAACTCTGGAAACACCATATATTTT,CASSLVSDPNSGNTIYF
TRBD2,TRBV4-2,TRBJ2-7,few,TGTGCCAGCAGCCCCCGAACGGGGGGGACCTACGAGCAGTACTTC,CASSPRTGGTYEQYF
.,TRBV28,TRBJ1-1,.,TGTGCCAGCAGTCCCCTGACGACAACTAACACTGAAGCTTTCTTT,CASSPLTTTNTEAFF
.,TRBV4-3,TRBJ2-1,few,TGCGCCAGCAGCCAAGACAGTAAAGGGTACAATGAGCAGTTCTTC,CASSQDSKGYNEQFF
.,TRBV4-2,TRBJ2-7,.,TGTGCCAGCAGCCAAAGCTCGCCGGACCCCTGGGGGGAGCAGTACTTC,CASSQSSPDPWGEQYF
TRBD2,TRBV9,TRBJ2-1,few,TGTGCCAGCAGCGTAGAGAGCGGGGGGGCCCGGGAGCAGTTCTTC,CASSVESGGAREQFF
.,TRBV12-3/TRBV12-4,TRBJ2-5,.,TGTGCCAGCAGTTTTATGTCCCCTCCTATGTACCAAGAGACCCAGTACTTC,CASSFMSPPMYQETQYF
.,TRBV7-9,TRBJ2-3,many,TGTGCCAGCAGCTTGGAACAGGGAGATACGCAGTATTTT,CASSLEQGDTQYF
.,TRBV24-1,TRBJ2-3,many,TGTGCCACCAGTGATTCCCCTAGCCGCTCCACAGATACGCAGTATTTT,CATSDSPSRSTDTQYF
TRBD1,TRBV28,TRBJ2-3,.,TGTGCCAGCAGTTTTCGGGGACAGGGAACAGATACGCAGTATTTT,CASSFRGQGTDTQYF
.,TRBV25-1,TRBJ1-4,.,TGTGCCAGCAGTGATTTCGACAGGATTAATGAAAAACTGTTTTTT,CASSDFDRINEKLFF
.,TRBV4-1,TRBJ2-1,.,TGCGCCAGCAGCCAAGCCCCAGAACATGAGCAGTTCTTC,CASSQAPEHEQFF
.,TRBV7-6,TRBJ2-1,many,TGTGCCAGCAGCTTAGAGTCGCCTACTTACGTGGCTTACAATGAGCAGTTCTTC,CASSLESPTYVAYNEQFF
TRBD1,TRBV28,TRBJ1-1,.,TGTGCCAGCAGTTTAGTTTACGAAGGGGGCGGGAACACTGAAGCTTTCTTT,CASSLVYEGGGNTEAFF
.,TRBV25-1,TRBJ2-7,.,TGTGCCAGCAGTGACCGGGACAAACACTACGAGCAGTACTTC,CASSDRDKHYEQYF
.,TRBV29-1,TRBJ1-4,few,TGCAGCGTACCCGGGGACCCTGAAAAACTGTTTTTT,CSVPGDPEKLFF
TRBD1,TRBV7-6,TRBJ2-7,many,TGTGCCAGCAGCTTACAACAGGGGCCTACCTACGAGCAGTACTTC,CASSLQQGPTYEQYF
TRBD1,TRBV7-6,TRBJ2-7,many,TGTGCCAGCAGTGCAAAAGGGGGCTCTTGGGAGCAGTACTTC,CASSAKGGSWEQYF
.,TRBV7-2,TRBJ2-2,.,TGTGCCAGCAGCTTACTGGGTAGTGGTGACACCGGGGAGCTGTTTTTT,CASSLLGSGDTGELFF
.,TRBV12-3/TRBV12-4,TRBJ1-1,few,TGTGCCAGCAGTTTTGTGGGTTCGAACACTGAAGCTTTCTTT,CASSFVGSNTEAFF
.,TRBV4-3,TRBJ2-3,few,TGCGCCAGCAGAATGGAGGCAAGCACAGATACGCAGTATTTT,CASRMEASTDTQYF
.,TRBV12-3/TRBV12-4,TRBJ1-2,few,TGTGCCAGCTTAGGGGGTGAGGGAAGTGGCTATGGCTACACCTTC,CASLGGEGSGYGYTF
.,TRBV7-9,TRBJ1-2,many,TGTGCCAGCAGCTTAGCCAAAGGACATCCGAACTATGGCTACACCTTC,CASSLAKGHPNYGYTF
TRBD1,TRBV28,TRBJ1-5,many,TGTGCCAGCTACAGGATGAGGGGGCTACAGCCCCAGCATTTT,CASYRMRGLQPQHF
TRBD2,TRBV12-3/TRBV12-4,TRBJ2-3,.,TGTGCCAGCATTCATAGCGGGGGGCTAGACACAGATACGCAGTATTTT,CASIHSGGLDTDTQYF
TRBD1,TRBV6-1,TRBJ1-2,.,TGTGCCAGCAGTGAACCAGGGGGCGGCTATGGCTACACCTTC,CASSEPGGGYGYTF
TRBD1,TRBV7-9,TRBJ1-1,.,TGTGCCAGCAGCCCAACCGGGACAGGTTCGAACACTGAAGCTTTCTTT,CASSPTGTGSNTEAFF
.,TRBV7-9,TRBJ2-4,many,TGTGCCAGCAGCTTAGGTGGGGTCGGAAACATTCAGTACTTC,CASSLGGVGNIQYF